The rows below give T cell receptor beta chains drawn from one sample of a study of cytomegalovirus exposure and HLA in healthy donors. Method: immunoSEQ multiplex PCR; TCRdb's copy keeps in-frame clones and lacks some. The sample contains under 110,000 clones, 75% of which appear only once. Sequenced: PBMCs. Receptors were obtained from a middle-aged man in good health and CMV-seronegative. The CDR3 runs from the conserved cysteine through the conserved F or W. A D gene is named only where the DNA matches it firmly. Clone size is given for some rows only: seen once, a few or many times, or a class if the clone is expanded.

j_call d_call clone_size v_call cdr3_aa cdr3_nt
TRBJ1-1 NA few TRBV19 CASSIGQNTEAFF TGTGCCAGTAGTATTGGCCAGAACACTGAAGCTTTCTTT
TRBJ2-7 NA few TRBV21-1 CASSQHAGTGGNDEQYF TGTGCCAGCAGCCAACACGCCGGGACAGGGGGCAACGACGAGCAGTACTTC
TRBJ1-5 NA once TRBV27 CASSISQGLGQPQHF TGTGCCAGCAGTATTTCGCAGGGTCTCGGGCAGCCCCAGCATTTT
TRBJ2-7 TRBD2 NA TRBV7-9 CASRPGGGAYEQYF TGTGCCAGCCGTCCGGGCGGGGGGGCCTACGAGCAGTACTTC
TRBJ1-3 NA NA TRBV15 CATSRDHPRSSGNTIYF TGTGCCACCAGCAGAGATCACCCGAGATCCTCTGGAAACACCATATATTTT
TRBJ1-3 NA NA TRBV4-1 CASSQGEGVSGNTIYF TGCGCCAGCAGCCAGGGCGAGGGAGTCTCTGGAAACACCATATATTTT
TRBJ2-1 TRBD1 NA TRBV6-1 CASRIDRVNEQFF TGTGCCAGCAGGATCGACAGGGTCAATGAGCAGTTCTTC
TRBJ1-6 NA NA TRBV5-6 CASSLAGSSYNSPLHF TGTGCCAGCAGCTTGGCCGGGAGCTCCTATAATTCACCCCTCCACTTT
TRBJ2-1 NA once TRBV9 CASSVELASNEQFF TGTGCCAGCAGCGTAGAACTAGCCTCAAATGAGCAGTTCTTC
TRBJ1-1 NA NA TRBV6-5 CASRDRRTEAFF TGTGCCAGCAGAGACAGGCGAACTGAAGCTTTCTTT
TRBJ2-7 NA NA TRBV7-9 CASSLFSSTYEQYF TGTGCCAGCAGCTTATTTTCTAGCACCTACGAGCAGTACTTC
TRBJ2-5 NA NA TRBV10-3 CAISESLAPETQYF TGTGCCATCAGTGAGTCGCTAGCCCCGGAGACCCAGTACTTC
TRBJ2-5 TRBD2 NA TRBV7-9 CASSQPGLAGGQETQYF TGTGCCAGCAGCCAGCCGGGACTAGCGGGGGGCCAAGAGACCCAGTACTTC
TRBJ2-1 TRBD2 NA TRBV25-1 CASSLTSGGTNEQFF TGTGCCAGCAGTCTTACTAGCGGGGGCACGAATGAGCAGTTCTTC
TRBJ2-1 TRBD1 once TRBV7-2 CASSFRGLDNEQFF TGTGCCAGCAGCTTCAGGGGGCTGGACAATGAGCAGTTCTTC
TRBJ1-2 NA NA TRBV5-6 CASSLDINRNYGYTF TGTGCCAGCAGCTTAGATATTAATCGGAACTATGGCTACACCTTC
TRBJ2-7 NA NA TRBV27 CASSLQWSSYEQYF TGTGCCAGCAGTTTACAGTGGAGCTCCTACGAGCAGTACTTC
TRBJ2-1 NA NA TRBV5-1 CASSFLASEQFF TGCGCCAGCAGCTTCTTGGCCAGTGAGCAGTTCTTC
TRBJ2-2 TRBD1 NA TRBV19 CASGTGANTGELFF TGTGCCAGTGGGACAGGGGCAAACACCGGGGAGCTGTTTTTT
TRBJ2-7 NA NA TRBV29-1 CSVERTGCEQYF TGCAGCGTTGAACGTACAGGTTGCGAGCAGTACTTC
TRBJ1-1 NA NA TRBV2 CASSEQGLGTTMNTEAFF TGTGCCAGCAGTGAACAAGGGCTCGGGACAACTATGAACACTGAAGCTTTCTTT
TRBJ1-4 TRBD1 NA TRBV4-1 CASSLTTGGASEKLFF TGCGCCAGCAGCCTCACCACAGGGGGCGCGAGTGAAAAACTGTTTTTT
TRBJ2-7 TRBD2 once TRBV7-2 CASSLASGGAPSHEQYF TGTGCCAGCAGCTTAGCTAGCGGGGGGGCCCCGTCCCACGAGCAGTACTTC
TRBJ2-4 NA NA TRBV2 CASSVTRENIQYF TGTGCCAGCAGTGTTACCAGGGAAAACATTCAGTACTTC
TRBJ1-3 NA NA TRBV9 CASSVNGQPGNTIYF TGTGCCAGCAGCGTAAATGGGCAGCCTGGAAACACCATATATTTT
TRBJ1-4 NA NA TRBV7-8 CASSAYSGDGEKLFF TGTGCCAGCAGCGCATATTCAGGGGATGGGGAAAAACTGTTTTTT
TRBJ2-7 TRBD1 few TRBV10-3 CAISDPTGLDEQYF TGTGCCATCAGTGACCCGACAGGGCTGGACGAGCAGTACTTC
TRBJ2-1 TRBD2 NA TRBV6-1 CASSEASGGYREQFF TGTGCCAGCAGTGAAGCTAGCGGGGGTTACCGGGAGCAGTTCTTC
TRBJ1-1 TRBD1 NA TRBV9 CASSGHRDRATEAFF TGTGCCAGCAGCGGACACAGAGACAGGGCTACTGAAGCTTTCTTT
TRBJ1-6 NA NA TRBV7-9 CASSPLGGINSPLHF TGTGCCAGCAGCCCCCTCGGGGGAATCAACTCACCCCTCCACTTT
TRBJ2-6 NA NA TRBV5-1 CASSLGWRPGANVLTF TGCGCCAGCAGCTTGGGTTGGAGACCTGGGGCCAACGTCCTGACTTTC
TRBJ2-4 TRBD1 NA TRBV6-1 CASRDRELGNIQYF TGTGCCAGTCGAGACAGGGAGTTGGGGAACATTCAGTACTTC
TRBJ1-4 NA NA TRBV10-3 CAISESLRTRGNEKLFF TGTGCCATCAGTGAGTCTCTTCGGACAAGGGGAAATGAAAAACTGTTTTTT
TRBJ2-7 TRBD1 NA TRBV10-2 CASSTRFRDSQGSYEQYF TGCGCCAGCAGTACACGATTTAGGGACAGCCAGGGCTCCTACGAGCAGTACTTC
TRBJ1-6 NA NA TRBV6-5 CASSYSLASRAPLHF TGTGCCAGCAGTTACTCGTTAGCTAGCCGAGCACCCCTCCACTTT
TRBJ2-5 NA NA TRBV5-5 CASSRATGQETQYF TGTGCCAGCAGCCGGGCGACAGGCCAAGAGACCCAGTACTTC
TRBJ1-2 NA NA TRBV2 CATGWEGSQGYTF TGTGCCACAGGGTGGGAGGGGTCTCAAGGCTACACCTTC
TRBJ1-2 NA once TRBV19 CASSLTGLYGYTF TGTGCCAGTAGCCTAACGGGACTTTATGGCTACACCTTC
TRBJ2-1 NA NA TRBV5-4 CASSLDVGRDNEQFF TGTGCCAGCAGCTTGGATGTGGGGCGCGACAATGAGCAGTTCTTC
TRBJ1-1 TRBD1 NA TRBV4-1 CASSQGQGNTEAFF TGCGCCAGCAGCCAGGGACAGGGGAACACTGAAGCTTTCTTT
TRBJ1-2 NA NA TRBV5-1 CASSLAGGEAYGYTF TGCGCCAGCAGCTTGGCCGGAGGGGAGGCCTATGGCTACACCTTC
TRBJ2-5 NA NA TRBV7-7 CASSLAFSGVGQETQYF TGTGCCAGCAGCTTAGCGTTTTCGGGGGTGGGACAAGAGACCCAGTACTTC
TRBJ2-7 TRBD1 once TRBV11-2 CASSSPGQGVFYEQYF TGTGCCAGCAGCTCCCCGGGACAGGGAGTTTTCTACGAGCAGTACTTC
TRBJ1-1 NA NA TRBV19 CASSFSGDRLTEAFF TGTGCCAGTAGTTTTTCGGGGGATCGGCTCACTGAAGCTTTCTTT
TRBJ2-7 TRBD1 once TRBV19 CASSRTGTGSYEQYF TGTGCCAGTAGTCGTACCGGGACAGGGAGCTACGAGCAGTACTTC
TRBJ2-3 TRBD2 NA TRBV5-1 CASSSGGSTDTQYF TGCGCCAGCAGCTCGGGGGGAAGCACAGATACGCAGTATTTT
TRBJ2-4 TRBD2 NA TRBV7-8 CASSPLAGGIAKNIQYF TGTGCCAGCAGCCCCCTAGCGGGGGGTATAGCCAAAAACATTCAGTACTTC
TRBJ2-7 TRBD1 few TRBV29-1 CSVTGTASYEQYF TGCAGCGTTACCGGGACAGCCTCCTACGAGCAGTACTTC
TRBJ1-6 NA NA TRBV6-6 CASSYGGVVTRSPLHF TGTGCCAGCAGTTACGGGGGGGTAGTAACGCGGTCACCCCTCCACTTT
TRBJ1-5 NA NA TRBV21-1 CASSNSWNFVAGGNNQPQHF NA
TRBJ1-4 TRBD1 few TRBV2 CASSDPGQGREKLFF TGTGCCAGCAGCGACCCGGGACAGGGTCGTGAGAAACTGTTTTTT
TRBJ1-1 NA NA TRBV5-1 CASSLGGGGRTEAFF TGCGCCAGCAGCTTGGGCGGGGGCGGAAGAACTGAAGCTTTCTTT
TRBJ2-1 NA NA TRBV11-2 CASSPLITSRDEQFF TGTGCCAGCAGCCCATTGATCACATCACGGGATGAGCAGTTCTTC
TRBJ2-7 NA NA TRBV7-9 CASSLRSYEQYF TGTGCCAGCAGCTTACGGAGCTACGAGCAGTACTTC
TRBJ2-4 NA NA TRBV5-6 CASSLVSRGNIQYF TGTGCCAGCAGCTTGGTATCTCGGGGAAACATTCAGTACTTC
TRBJ2-1 NA NA TRBV19 CASSHINRAAEQFF TGTGCCAGTAGCCACATCAACAGGGCCGCTGAGCAGTTCTTC
TRBJ2-7 NA NA TRBV15 CATSTDEQYF TGTGCCACCAGCACCGACGAGCAGTACTTC
TRBJ2-2 TRBD2 NA TRBV27 CASRRLAANTGELFF TGTGCCAGCAGGCGACTAGCGGCGAACACCGGGGAGCTGTTTTTT
TRBJ2-7 NA once TRBV5-1 CASSLPGTLSYEQYF TGCGCCAGCAGTTTGCCCGGGACACTAAGCTACGAGCAGTACTTC
TRBJ1-1 NA NA TRBV12-5 CASGSSYGRGEAFF TGTGCTAGTGGTTCCTCTTACGGGAGGGGTGAAGCTTTCTTT